Below, 30 T cell receptor beta chains from the same sample are listed, as sequenced in a study of tumor and adjacent non-tumor tissue in lung cancer. The template was RNA from unsorted bulk tissue. This non-tumor lung sample came from over 3 cm beyond the tumor edge. The library came from three nested PCR rounds adapted from ARM-PCR protocols. TCRdb reprocessed the multiplex PCR reads with MiXCR, giving one entry per CDR3 protein. The sample has more than 55,000 distinct CDR3 sequences; around two thirds are singletons. Sequences were obtained from distant non-tumor lung tissue. The receptors come from a man between 65 and 80 years old with non-small cell lung cancer.

As for this clonotype: A read error may account for a junction end that differs from germline. The genes are TRBV6-5 and TRBJ2-1, with 8 bases matching TRBD2. Germline loops: CDR1 MNHEY, CDR2 SVGAGI. The CDR3 extends over 15 amino acids. CDR3 sequence: CASSSTSEGPNERFF. As DNA, the CDR3 is TGTGCCAGCAGTTCGACTAGCGAGGGGCCCAATGAGCGGTTCTTC.

This clonotype is medium-sized (0.01 to 0.1%) in the sample. V usage is TRBV5-4 and J usage is TRBJ1-1; 8 positions agree with TRBD1. The germline CDR1 and CDR2 sequences are SGHNT and YYREEE (reference sequence). This CDR3 region has 16 residues. The J segment lost 3 bases and the V segment lost 0 bases, leaving 7 bases of the junction unmatched. CDR3 loop: CASSLGAGGPHTEAFF. The CDR3 region has the DNA TGTGCCAGCAGCTTGGGGGCAGGGGGCCCACACACTGAAGCTTTCTTT.

About this clonotype: A much more abundant neighbour one base away suggests this may be a read error. V usage is TRBV20-1 and J usage is TRBJ2-1; no reliable D call. The germline gives CDR1 DFQATT, CDR2 SNEGSKA (reference sequence). The CDR3 totals 14 residues. V dropped 6 bases and J dropped 1 base, with 13 bases sitting between them. In DNA, the CDR3 is TGCAGTGCGCAGTCCCGTGATTCCTACAATGAGCAGTTCTTC. Translated: CSAQSRDSYNEQFF.

A note on this clonotype: A much larger clone is a single base away; this may be a read error. CDR3 DNA sequence: TGCGCCAGCAGCCAAGAAGGTTCCAGGGCGGGCGTCGAGCAGTACTTC. Protein product: CASSQEGSRAGVEQYF. The chain couples TRBV4-1 to TRBJ2-7; either TRBD1 or TRBD2 may fit D (5 bases each). The V end was cut by 0 bases, the J end by 6 bases, with 18 bases between. Germline values: CDR1 MGHRA, CDR2 YSYEKL. This CDR3 has 16 amino acids.

This clonotype has at least ten counts. The chain combines TRBV11-2 with TRBJ2-1; D is perhaps TRBD1 (5 bases). V was trimmed by 1 base and J by 6 bases, leaving 13 bases between them. The germline CDR1 and CDR2 sequences are SGHAT and FQNNGV. The CDR3 is 15 amino acids. CDR3 amino acids: CASSLVTVSSNEQFF. The CDR3 nucleotides are TGTGCCAGCAGCTTAGTGACAGTCTCTAGCAATGAGCAGTTCTTC.

The rearrangement joins TRBV24-1 to TRBJ2-1; weak D call: TRBD2 (7 bases). V lost 9 bases, J lost 6 bases, and 17 bases lay in between. The length of the CDR3 is 14 residues. Germline V gene lookup returns CDR1 KGHDR and CDR2 SFDVKD. As DNA, the CDR3 is TGTGCCACCTGGGGGGGACATCTAATCAATGAGCAGTTCTTC. This sequence encodes CATWGGHLINEQFF.

The table lists this clonotype with many counts. The chain combines TRBV29-1 with TRBJ1-2, with TRBD1 matching 7 bases. The CDR3 length is 13 residues. CDR1 SQVTM and CDR2 ANQGSEA come from the germline V gene. V was clipped by 4 bases and J by 10 bases; unmatched bases: 12. As DNA, the CDR3 is TGCAGCGTTGTCCGGGTGAGCGGGACAGACTACACCTTC. It codes for CSVVRVSGTDYTF.

A word on this clonotype: The junction and the germline gene differ at one end; a read error may be behind it. The gene calls are TRBV11-2 and TRBJ2-2; D is perhaps TRBD2 (5 bases). Germline V CDR1 and CDR2: SGHAT, FQNNGV. The CDR3 is made up of 16 amino acids. CDR3 in DNA: TGTGCCTGCAGCTTAGATCGACAAGCCTCGGCCGGGGAACTGTTTTTT. It yields the protein CACSLDRQASAGELFF.

The rearrangement uses TRBV5-4 and TRBJ2-1; possibly TRBD1 for D (5 bases). The V and J ends lost 1 base and 8 bases respectively, with 19 bases between them. Germline V gene data show CDR1 as SGHNT and CDR2 as YYREEE (reference sequence). The CDR3 totals 16 residues. The CDR3 nucleotides are TGTGCCAGCAGCTTGAATGGGGCAGGAAGCTATGATGAGCAGTTCTTC. Translating gives CASSLNGAGSYDEQFF.

Remarks on this clonotype: At one end the junction does not follow the germline gene, possibly because of a read error. The chain combines TRBV12-3 or TRBV12-4 with TRBJ2-1; 7 positions agree with TRBD2. The CDR3 contains 14 residues. The CDR3 nucleotides read TGTGCCAACAGTCACCGGACTAGTAGACATGAGCAGTTCTTC. It translates to CANSHRTSRHEQFF.

This clonotype showed up just once. It may be a read error: a sequence one base away is much more abundant. This chain links TRBV7-9 with TRBJ2-3; D ambiguous. Germline lookup yields CDR1 SEHNR and CDR2 FQNEAQ (reference sequence). The CDR3 length is 14 residues. CDR3 DNA: TGTGCCAGCAGCTCCCGGATGTCAGGAGATAGGCAGTATTTT. As protein: CASSSRMSGDRQYF.

The J gene is TRBJ1-2, the V gene TRBV2; D might be TRBD1 (6 bases). The CDR3 consists of 13 residues. Germline V gives CDR1 SNHLY, CDR2 FYNNEI. V lost 11 bases, J lost 5 bases, and 18 bases lay in between. CDR3 sequence reads: CASSGALFYGYTF. The CDR3 nucleotides read TGTGCCTCTTCAGGGGCACTGTTTTATGGCTACACCTTC. The whole variable domain, remainder taken from reference TRBV2 and TRBJ1-2, is EPEVTQTPSHQVTQMGQEVILRCVPISNHLYFYWYRQILGQKVEFLVSFYNNEISEKSEIFDDQFSVERPDGSNFTLKIRSTKLEDSAMYFCASSGALFYGYTFGSGTRLTVV.

The chain carries TRBV20-1 and TRBJ2-2, with 8 positions matching TRBD2. The CDR3 totals 18 residues. The germline V gene encodes CDR1 DFQATT and CDR2 SNEGSKA (reference sequence). The V segment lost 0 bases and the J segment 2 bases; nucleotides outside the gene matches: 11. The CDR3, as DNA: TGCAGTGCTAGAGATCGGGGGGGGGTAGCATTTAACACCGGGGAGCTGTTTTTT. Translation gives CSARDRGGVAFNTGELFF.

Turning to this clonotype: The germline gene is not matched at one end of the junction; a read error may be the cause. The chain employs TRBV29-1 and TRBJ2-7; tentative D call: TRBD2 (5 bases). The CDR3 is 11 amino acids. Germline V lookup: CDR1 SQVTM, CDR2 ANQGSEA. CDR3 coding DNA: TGCAGCGTGAGACGGGGAGAGGAGCATTATTTC. Amino acid sequence: CSVRRGEEHYF.

This clonotype was picked up one time. Given the absence of the conserved phenylalanine or tryptophan at the CDR3 end, a read error is likely. The V call is TRBV29-1, the J call TRBJ2-1; TRBD1 matches at 10 bases. The CDR3 sequence is 14 residues long. The trim removed 6 bases at V and 6 bases at J, leaving 8 bases unmatched. CDR1 SQVTM and CDR2 ANQGSEA come from the germline V gene. In nucleotides, the CDR3 is TGCAGCGTGAGGGGACAGGGGCCCCTCAATGAGCAGTTCCTC. It specifies CSVRGQGPLNEQFL.

A remark on this clonotype: A much more abundant neighbour one base away suggests this may be a read error. V and J are TRBV30 and TRBJ2-2, with unresolved D. CDR1 and CDR2 from the germline V gene are GTSNPN and SVGIG (reference sequence). V was trimmed by 2 bases and J by 9 bases, leaving 16 bases between them. The CDR3 runs to 14 residues. The CDR3 bases are TGTGCCTGGAGTAGTGACTTCCTAACCTGGGAGCTGTTTTTT. Protein: CAWSSDFLTWELFF. The variable domain in full, completed from reference TRBV30 and TRBJ2-2, reads SQTIHQWPATLVQPVGSPLSLECTVEGTSNPNLYWYRQAAGRGLQLLFYSVGIGQISSEVPQNLSASRPQDRQFILSSKKLLLSDSGFYLCAWSSDFLTWELFFGEGSRLTVL.

This clonotype came up many times. The chain is built from TRBV19 and TRBJ2-1; 11 bases agree with TRBD1. Trimming removed 6 bases from V and 9 bases from J; junction bases left unmatched: 16. CDR3 length: 17 amino acids. Germline CDR1 is LNHDA and CDR2 is SQIVND (reference sequence). The CDR3 loop reads CASSIRNLDRGHGEQFF. Here the CDR3 DNA reads TGTGCCAGTAGCATCCGGAATCTGGACAGGGGGCACGGTGAGCAGTTCTTC. The full variable domain, with the rest looked up from reference TRBV19 and TRBJ2-1, is DGGITQSPKYLFRKEGQNVTLSCEQNLNHDAMYWYRQDPGQGLRLIYYSQIVNDFQKGDIAEGYSVSREKKESFPLTVTSAQKNPTAFYLCASSIRNLDRGHGEQFFGPGTRLTVL.

This clonotype came up once. The chain carries TRBV29-1 and TRBJ2-3; 7 nucleotides match TRBD1. The CDR3 has 20 residues. Germline V gives CDR1 SQVTM, CDR2 ANQGSEA. The CDR3 sequence: CSARQGVSIRGLIGIDTQYF. CDR3 DNA: TGCAGTGCGAGACAGGGAGTGAGCATCAGAGGTTTGATCGGAATAGATACGCAGTATTTT.

This clonotype was seen only a few times. The genes are TRBV20-1 and TRBJ2-1; the match to TRBD1 covers 9 bases. This CDR3 comprises 16 residues. Germline values: CDR1 DFQATT, CDR2 SNEGSKA (reference sequence). Trimming took 4 bases from V and 2 from J; bases not matched to a gene: 9. The CDR3 is CSANNWDRVAYNEQFF. The CDR3 DNA is TGCAGTGCTAACAACTGGGACAGGGTGGCCTACAATGAGCAGTTCTTC.

A note on this clonotype: A much larger clone lies one base from this, so it may be a read error. The chain joins TRBV20-1 to TRBJ1-5; TRBD1 agrees at 9 bases. This CDR3 contains 15 residues. Per the germline V gene, CDR1 is DFQATT and CDR2 is SNEGSKA (reference sequence). The CDR3, as DNA: TGCAGTGCTAGCGGGGGGACAGGGTACAATCAGCACCAGCATTTT. This encodes CSASGGTGYNQHQHF.

With regard to this clonotype: A much larger clone is a single base away; this may be a read error. The V and J genes are TRBV29-1 and TRBJ2-6; TRBD2 matches at 9 bases. This CDR3 contains 22 residues. CDR1 and CDR2 from the germline V gene are SQVTM and ANQGSEA. The CDR3 sequence is CNVEVRCGGGSPSVSGANVLTF. The CDR3 nucleotides read TGCAACGTTGAAGTAAGGTGCGGGGGGGGCTCACCGAGCGTCTCTGGGGCCAACGTCCTGACTTTC. The variable domain in full, completed from reference TRBV29-1 and TRBJ2-6, reads SAVISQKPSRDICQRGTSLTIQCQVDSQVTMMFWYRQQPGQSLTLIATANQGSEATYESGFVIDKFPISRPNLTFSTLTVSNMSPEDSSIYLCNVEVRCGGGSPSVSGANVLTFGAGSRLTVL.

This chain joins TRBV29-1 and TRBJ1-1; D is undetermined. The CDR3 length is 10 residues. The germline V gene encodes CDR1 SQVTM and CDR2 ANQGSEA. Trimming took 7 bases from V and 4 from J, leaving 7 bases between them. The CDR3 loop is CSDGSTEAFF. The DNA of the CDR3 is TGCAGCGATGGGAGCACTGAAGCTTTCTTT.

To note about this clonotype: This clone may be a read error of a much larger clone one base away. This chain connects TRBV11-2 to TRBJ1-5; D remains ambiguous. Germline CDR1 SGHAT, CDR2 FQNNGV. Trimming shortened V by 2 bases and J by 0 bases, and 11 bases separated the two germline ends. This CDR3 has 16 residues. For the CDR3, the DNA is TGTGCCAGCAGCTTAAAGATCGGCAATAGCAATCAGCCCCAGCATTTT. As protein: CASSLKIGNSNQPQHF.

This clonotype was seen more than once but under ten times. A much larger clone is a single base away; this may be a read error. The chain couples TRBV12-3 or TRBV12-4 to TRBJ2-5; 7 bases agree with TRBD2. The CDR3 has 14 residues. V lost 1 base to trimming and J lost 7 bases; unmatched junction nucleotides: 6. The CDR3 DNA is TGTGCCAGCAGTTTAGGGGGCTCGGGAGGGACCCAGTACTTC. This sequence encodes CASSLGGSGGTQYF.

A word on this clonotype: No conserved phenylalanine or tryptophan ends this CDR3, so it is likely a read error. The chain combines TRBV11-1 with TRBJ2-7, with D possibly TRBD1 on 5 matching bases. Germline lookup yields CDR1 SGHAT and CDR2 FQDESV (reference sequence). Trimming took 1 base from V and 4 from J, leaving 8 bases between them. The CDR3 has 13 residues. The CDR3 here is CASSLGQTYEQYL. CDR3 DNA: TGTGCCAGCAGCTTAGGACAGACATACGAGCAGTACTTA.

There are a few counts of this clonotype. This sequence joins TRBV6-5 and TRBJ1-4, with D uncertain. The V end was cut by 0 bases, the J end by 3 bases, with 8 bases between. The CDR3 is 15 amino acids. The germline V gene encodes CDR1 MNHEY and CDR2 SVGAGI. The CDR3 DNA is TGTGCCAGCAGTTACTCCGGCAGACCTAATGAAAAACTGTTTTTT. Translation gives CASSYSGRPNEKLFF.

The J gene is TRBJ2-2, the V gene TRBV7-3, with 11 bases matching TRBD2. V trimming: 4 bases; J trimming: 3 bases; junction bases outside the gene matches: 1. Germline-derived CDR1 and CDR2 are SGHTA and FQGTGA. CDR3 length: 15 residues. Here the CDR3 DNA reads TGTGCCAGCAGCTATAGCGGGGGGGACACCGGGGAGCTGTTTTTT. Amino acid sequence: CASSYSGGDTGELFF.

About this clonotype itself: Since a much larger clone is just one base distant, this may be a read error. This rearrangement joins TRBV11-2 to TRBJ1-4; D might be TRBD1 (6 bases). The V gene lost 0 bases and the J gene lost 14 bases, with 16 bases spanning the gap. The CDR3 is 14 amino acids. CDR1 and CDR2 (germline): SGHAT, FQNNGV. The CDR3 protein is CASSLEGADESLFF. The CDR3 DNA sequence: TGTGCCAGCAGCTTAGAGGGGGCTGATGAAAGTCTGTTTTTT.

To note about this clonotype: A read error may be the cause here, since a much bigger clone is one base away. V usage is TRBV29-1 and J usage is TRBJ1-5; TRBD1 is a possible D gene (5 bases). Germline assignment: CDR1 SQVTM and CDR2 ANQGSEA. The CDR3 runs 14 residues. In DNA, the CDR3 is TGCAACGTTGAGGTGGGGGGGATCGGTCAGCCCCAGCATTTT. Amino acid sequence: CNVEVGGIGQPQHF.

This clonotype was picked up one time. This chain connects TRBV11-2 to TRBJ2-7, with a weak D call TRBD2 (6 bases). CDR3 length: 15 residues. V gave up 3 bases and J gave up 9 bases, with 21 bases separating them. Germline CDR1 reads SGHAT; CDR2 reads FQNNGV. This CDR3 reads CASSFFDRTTGGQYF. For the CDR3, the DNA is TGTGCCAGCAGCTTCTTTGATAGGACTACAGGCGGGCAGTACTTC.